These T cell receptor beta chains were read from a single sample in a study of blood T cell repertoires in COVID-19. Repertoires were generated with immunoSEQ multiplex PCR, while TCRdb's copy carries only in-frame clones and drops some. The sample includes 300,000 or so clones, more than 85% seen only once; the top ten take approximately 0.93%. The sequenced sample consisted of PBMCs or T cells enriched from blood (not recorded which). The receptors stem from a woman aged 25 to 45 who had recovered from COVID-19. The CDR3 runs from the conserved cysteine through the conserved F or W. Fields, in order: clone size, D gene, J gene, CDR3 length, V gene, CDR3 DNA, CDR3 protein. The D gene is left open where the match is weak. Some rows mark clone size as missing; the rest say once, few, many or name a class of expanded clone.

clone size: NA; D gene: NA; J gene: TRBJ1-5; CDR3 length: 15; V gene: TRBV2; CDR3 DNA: TGTGCCAGCAGTGCAGTCAGGGAAATCAATCAGCCCCAGCATTTT; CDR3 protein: CASSAVREINQPQHF
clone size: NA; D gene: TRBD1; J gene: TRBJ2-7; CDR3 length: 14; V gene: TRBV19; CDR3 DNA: TGTGCCAGTAGTATAACCCCAGGGGGCTACGAGCAGTACTTC; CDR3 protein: CASSITPGGYEQYF
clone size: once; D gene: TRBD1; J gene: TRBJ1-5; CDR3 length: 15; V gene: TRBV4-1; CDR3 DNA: TGCGCCAGCAGCGGACAGGCAGGGGTGTCGCAGCCCCAGCATTTT; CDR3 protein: CASSGQAGVSQPQHF
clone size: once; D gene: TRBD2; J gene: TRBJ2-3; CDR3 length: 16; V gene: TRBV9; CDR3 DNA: TGTGCCAGCAGCCCATATAGCGGGGGGAGCACAGATACGCAGTATTTT; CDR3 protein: CASSPYSGGSTDTQYF
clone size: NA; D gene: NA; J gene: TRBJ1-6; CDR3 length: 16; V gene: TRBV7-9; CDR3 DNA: TGTGCCAGCAGCTTAGGCGGGGGGTCAGGAAGCTCACCCCTCCACTTT; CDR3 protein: CASSLGGGSGSSPLHF
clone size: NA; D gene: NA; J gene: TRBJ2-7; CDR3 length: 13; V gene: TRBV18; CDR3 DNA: TGTGCCAGCTCACCCTTAGGGGGCTACGAGCAGTACTTC; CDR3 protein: CASSPLGGYEQYF
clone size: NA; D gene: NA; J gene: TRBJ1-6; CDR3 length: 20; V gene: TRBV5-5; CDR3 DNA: TGTGCCAGCAGCTCCCACCGTACAGTACAGGTAAGCTCCTATAATTCACCCCTCCACTTT; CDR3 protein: CASSSHRTVQVSSYNSPLHF
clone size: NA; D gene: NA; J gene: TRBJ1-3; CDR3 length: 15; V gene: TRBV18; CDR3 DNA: TGTGCCAGCTCAAGCGGAGACACCTCTGGAAACACCATATATTTT; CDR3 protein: CASSSGDTSGNTIYF
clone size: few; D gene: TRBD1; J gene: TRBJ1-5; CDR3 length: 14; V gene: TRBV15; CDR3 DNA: TGTGCCACCAGCAGCGACAGGGTGGGTCAGCCCCAGCATTTT; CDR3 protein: CATSSDRVGQPQHF
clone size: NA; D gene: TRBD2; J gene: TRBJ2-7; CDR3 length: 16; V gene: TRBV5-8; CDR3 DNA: TGTGCCAGCAGCTTGGGGGTGCGGGGGGCCGTACACGAGCAGTACTTC; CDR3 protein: CASSLGVRGAVHEQYF
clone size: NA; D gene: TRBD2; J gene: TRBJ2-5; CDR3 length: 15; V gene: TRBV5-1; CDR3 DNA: TGCGCCAGCAGCGCACTAGCGGGGGGCCAAGAGACCCAGTACTTC; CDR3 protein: CASSALAGGQETQYF
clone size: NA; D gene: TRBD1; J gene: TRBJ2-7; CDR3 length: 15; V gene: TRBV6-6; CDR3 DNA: TGTGCCAGCACCCAGGGGACAGGGGAGGGAATGCAGCAGTACTTC; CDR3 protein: CASTQGTGEGMQQYF
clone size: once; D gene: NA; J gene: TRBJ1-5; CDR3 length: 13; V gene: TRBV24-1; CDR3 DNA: TGTGCCACCTCCGTTGGGGCTGGGCAGCCCCAGCATTTT; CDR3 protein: CATSVGAGQPQHF
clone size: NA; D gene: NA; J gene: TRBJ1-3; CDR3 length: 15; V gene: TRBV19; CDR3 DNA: TGTGCCAGTAGTACCACTCACAGGGATGGAAACACCATATATTTT; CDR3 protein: CASSTTHRDGNTIYF
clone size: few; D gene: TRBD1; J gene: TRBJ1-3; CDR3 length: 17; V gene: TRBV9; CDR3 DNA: TGTGCCAGCAGCGCCCCCCGGGGACAGGAGTCCGGAAACACCATATATTTT; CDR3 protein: CASSAPRGQESGNTIYF
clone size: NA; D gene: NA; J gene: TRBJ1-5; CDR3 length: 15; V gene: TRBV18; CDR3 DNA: TGTGCCAGCTCACCAGGAGGGGGGGGCAATCAGCCCCAGCATTTT; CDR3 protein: CASSPGGGGNQPQHF
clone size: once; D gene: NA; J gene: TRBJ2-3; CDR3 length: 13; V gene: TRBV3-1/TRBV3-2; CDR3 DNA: TGTGCCAGCAGCCCGCGGAAAGAAGCTACGCAGTATTTT; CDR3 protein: CASSPRKEATQYF
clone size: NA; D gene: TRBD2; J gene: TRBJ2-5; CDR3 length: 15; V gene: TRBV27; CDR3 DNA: TGTGCCAGCAGTTTTCTCGCGGGGGGGCCGGAGACCCAGTACTTC; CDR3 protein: CASSFLAGGPETQYF
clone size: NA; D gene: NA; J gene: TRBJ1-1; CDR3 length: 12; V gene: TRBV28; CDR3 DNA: TGTGCCAGCAGTTTGGATAAGGCGGGTGCTTTCTTT; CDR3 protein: CASSLDKAGAFF
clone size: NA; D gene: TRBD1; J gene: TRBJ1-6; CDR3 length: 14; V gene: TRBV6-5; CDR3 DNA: TGTGCCAGCATCGAACGGACAGGGCATTCACCCCTCCACTTT; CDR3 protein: CASIERTGHSPLHF
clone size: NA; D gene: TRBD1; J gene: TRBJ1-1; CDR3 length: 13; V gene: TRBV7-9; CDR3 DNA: TGTGCCAGCAGCTTAGGGGGGACAGCTGAAGCTTTCTTT; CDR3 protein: CASSLGGTAEAFF
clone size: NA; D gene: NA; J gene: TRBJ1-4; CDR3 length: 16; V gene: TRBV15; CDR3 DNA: TGTGCCACCAGCAGAGATCGGTCAGGGGCTAATGAAAAACTGTTTTTT; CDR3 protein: CATSRDRSGANEKLFF